One and the same sample provided the 7 T cell receptor beta chains below, sequenced in a study of cytomegalovirus exposure and HLA in healthy donors. PCR amplification relied on 60 Vbeta primers (plus 13 Jbeta primers). The table came from immunoSEQ multiplex PCR; TCRdb's copy has only in-frame clones and leaves some out. The sample records about 110,000 clones, about 80% being singletons. Sequenced material: PBMCs. The receptor source for this set is a man aged 25 to 40 in good health and CMV-seronegative.

The chain has TRBV10-3 and TRBJ1-3; a possible D gene is TRBD1 (5 bases). V was trimmed by 10 bases and J by 1 base, leaving 11 bases between them. Germline assignment: CDR1 ENHRY and CDR2 SYGVKD. The CDR3 contains 13 residues. CDR3 region: CATDKGSGNTIYF. DNA for the CDR3: TGTGCCACCGACAAGGGGTCTGGAAACACCATATATTTT.

The V gene is TRBV5-6, the J gene TRBJ1-1; D is undetermined. Looked up from germline, CDR1 is SGHDT and CDR2 is YYEEEE. The V end lost 4 bases, the J end lost 11 bases, and 21 bases lay between the germline ends. The CDR3 runs to 14 residues. DNA for the CDR3: TGTGCCAGCAGCCAATCAGCTAGGGTCAGCGGGGCTTTCTTT. Translating gives CASSQSARVSGAFF.

V usage is TRBV27 and J usage is TRBJ2-5; a weak D match, TRBD1 (6 bases). The J call may be in error: the DNA end matches TRBJ2-7 better. Germline V gene lookup returns CDR1 MNHEY and CDR2 SMNVEV (reference sequence). This CDR3 has 15 residues. The CDR3 loop is CASSHWTDFSYEQYF. The CDR3 DNA follows: TGTGCCAGCAGTCACTGGACAGACTTCTCCTACGAGCAGTACTTC.

The gene calls are TRBV7-3 and TRBJ2-3; 15 bases agree with TRBD2. V gave up 0 bases and J gave up 5 bases; unmatched junction bases: 6. CDR1 is SGHTA and CDR2 is FQGTGA in the germline V gene. CDR3 length equals 18 residues. This CDR3 reads CASSLTGRTSGGGDTQYF. The CDR3 coding sequence is TGTGCCAGCAGCTTAACGGGGCGGACTAGCGGGGGGGGAGATACGCAGTATTTT.

Remarks on this clone: Other nucleotide sequences in the sample specify the same CDR3. The chain recombines TRBV5-6 with TRBJ1-6, with D perhaps matching TRBD1 (6 bases). Germline V CDR1 and CDR2: SGHDT, YYEEEE. Trimming cost V 1 base and J 7 bases, with 12 bases left between them. The CDR3 spans 15 residues. CDR3 sequence (DNA): TGTGCCAGCAGCTTGCTTGGCAGGGGAAATTCACCCCTCCACTTT. As protein: CASSLLGRGNSPLHF. Complete variable domain (other parts from reference TRBV5-6 and TRBJ1-6): DAGVTQSPTHLIKTRGQQVTLRCSPKSGHDTVSWYQQALGQGPQFIFQYYEEEERQRGNFPDRFSGHQFPNYSSELNVNALLLGDSALYLCASSLLGRGNSPLHFGNGTRLTVT.

CDR3 region: CASSLAGGEETQYF. The CDR3 nucleotides read TGTGCCAGCAGCCTCGCTGGGGGGGAAGAGACCCAGTACTTC. The chain employs TRBV5-4 and TRBJ2-5; the match to TRBD2 covers 7 bases. This CDR3 region has 14 residues. CDR1 is SGHNT and CDR2 is YYREEE in the germline V gene (reference sequence). V was pared by 4 bases and J by 3 bases, with 6 bases of the junction left unmatched.

This clone came up a few times. The V and J genes are TRBV4-1 and TRBJ1-1; 7 bases agree with TRBD1. This CDR3 has 15 residues. Trimming took 0 bases from V and 2 from J; bases not matched to a gene: 3. Per germline, CDR1 MGHRA and CDR2 YSYEKL. The CDR3 coding sequence is TGCGCCAGCAGCCAAGAGACAGGGACTAACACTGAAGCTTTCTTT. This gives the protein CASSQETGTNTEAFF.